The 12 T cell receptor beta chains reported below all come from one sample, sequenced in a study of blood T cell repertoires in COVID-19. Method: immunoSEQ multiplex PCR; TCRdb's copy keeps in-frame clones and lacks some. The sample carries 10,000 to 15,000 clones, around three quarters recorded once. Sequences were obtained from peripheral blood. All receptors come from a man aged 60 to 75 with COVID-19, enrolled during active disease.

V is TRBV28 and J is TRBJ1-2, with D tentatively TRBD1 (6 bases). With 6 bases removed from V and 2 bases from J, the gap between germline ends came to 19 bases. Germline CDR1 MDHEN, CDR2 SYDVKM. The CDR3 spans 16 residues. The CDR3 spells CASSPPGGAANYGYTF. Written as DNA, the CDR3 is TGTGCCAGCAGCCCCCCCGGGGGGGCCGCGAACTATGGCTACACCTTC.

The chain couples TRBV5-6 to TRBJ1-6; 8 positions agree with TRBD1. V gave up 3 bases and J gave up 4 bases; unmatched junction bases: 9. The V gene's germline CDR1 is SGHDT and CDR2 YYEEEE. The CDR3 covers 17 residues. The CDR3 DNA reads TGTGCCAGCAGCTGGGGGCCAGGGGGCCTTTATAATTCACCCCTCCACTTT. It codes for CASSWGPGGLYNSPLHF.

This clone was picked up one time. The rearrangement uses TRBV5-1 and TRBJ1-6; tentatively, D is TRBD1 (5 bases). The germline V gene encodes CDR1 SGHRS and CDR2 YFSETQ. This CDR3 region has 13 residues. Deletions cut 4 bases from V and 6 bases from J, with 8 bases between. The CDR3 DNA reads as TGCGCCAGCAGCCCGGACATTAATTCACCCCTCCACTTT. Its translation: CASSPDINSPLHF.

The chain joins TRBV29-1 to TRBJ2-3; D not resolved. V lost 3 bases and J lost 2, with 3 bases in between. The CDR3 is 11 amino acids. Germline lookup yields CDR1 SQVTM and CDR2 ANQGSEA. CDR3 in DNA: TGCAGCGTTGACAACACAGATACGCAGTATTTT. As protein: CSVDNTDTQYF.

This chain joins TRBV14 and TRBJ2-3; D might be TRBD2 (5 bases). The V and J ends lost 2 bases and 3 bases respectively, with 9 bases between them. The V gene's germline CDR1 is SGHDN and CDR2 FVKESK. This CDR3 is built from 14 residues. Here the CDR3 reads CASSQPGMTDTQYF. CDR3 DNA: TGTGCCAGCAGCCAACCGGGGATGACAGATACGCAGTATTTT.

The chain recombines TRBV2 with TRBJ2-6, with TRBD1 matching 8 bases. The CDR3 sequence is 17 residues long. J gave up 0 bases and V 4 bases, and 5 bases lay outside the gene matches. CDR1 and CDR2 from the germline V gene are SNHLY and FYNNEI. Here the CDR3 reads CASSGGQGYSGANVLTF. CDR3 bases: TGTGCCAGCAGTGGCGGACAGGGCTACTCTGGGGCCAACGTCCTGACTTTC.

This chain connects TRBV10-3 to TRBJ2-5; 7 nucleotides align to TRBD2. Germline lookup yields CDR1 ENHRY and CDR2 SYGVKD. The length of the CDR3 is 15 residues. After removal of 6 bases from V and 5 bases from J, the junction contained 12 bases not matched to a gene. The CDR3 sequence: CAISTLAGAGETQYF. CDR3 sequence (DNA): TGTGCCATCAGCACACTGGCGGGAGCGGGGGAGACCCAGTACTTC.

The V and J genes are TRBV5-5 and TRBJ1-4; 11 nucleotides line up with TRBD1. The J segment lost 5 bases and the V segment lost 4 bases, leaving 4 bases of the junction unmatched. Germline values: CDR1 SGHKS, CDR2 YYEKEE (reference sequence). The CDR3 consists of 15 residues. The CDR3 region has the DNA TGTGCCAGCAGCCTCGGGACAGGGGGGAATGAAAAACTGTTTTTT. This sequence encodes CASSLGTGGNEKLFF.

The chain carries TRBV21-1 and TRBJ2-7; the D call of TRBD2 is as the table states it, not checked on the DNA. TRBV21-1 corresponds to a pseudogene. The CDR3 consists of 15 residues. The CDR3 region has the DNA TGTGCCAGCAGCACCCGGACTAGCGGGCTCTACGAGCAGTACGTC. Protein product: CASSTRTSGLYEQYV.

The chain uses TRBV11-2 and TRBJ2-3; 9 nucleotides align to TRBD1. Losses at the gene ends were 5 bases for V and 4 bases for J; bases not matched to a gene: 1. Per the germline V gene, CDR1 is SGHAT and CDR2 is FQNNGV. This CDR3 spans 13 amino acids. CDR3 bases: TGTGCCAGCAGCCGACAGGGGGCAGATACGCAGTATTTT. Encoded protein: CASSRQGADTQYF.

The CDR3 coding sequence is TGTGCCATCAGTGACTCAGGGGGCCAGAACACTGAAGCTTTCTTT. This sequence encodes CAISDSGGQNTEAFF. This chain links TRBV10-3 with TRBJ1-1, with 8 bases matching TRBD1. CDR3 size: 15 residues. The V segment lost 3 bases and the J segment 1 base; nucleotides outside the gene matches: 4. Germline V gene lookup returns CDR1 ENHRY and CDR2 SYGVKD.

This rearrangement joins TRBV27 to TRBJ2-5; 12 bases match TRBD1. Germline CDR1 is MNHEY and CDR2 is SMNVEV (reference sequence). After removal of 4 bases from V and 4 bases from J, the junction contained 7 bases not matched to a gene. This CDR3 has 16 residues. CDR3 in amino acids: CASSYFPGQGAETQYF. CDR3 nucleotides: TGTGCCAGCAGTTATTTCCCGGGACAGGGGGCAGAGACCCAGTACTTC.